This paragraph covers one T cell receptor beta chain sequence. Its specificity is unknown. Per the original data handling: Ranging from roughly 23,224 to 690,600, TCR counts per sample had a median value of 95,638. TCRdb reprocessed the RACE reads via MiXCR and lists one record per CDR3 protein. These V and J calls originate from TCRdb's pipeline instead of the authors' own analysis. This table holds about 260,000 distinct CDR3 sequences, about 8.6% found once. Time point defined: pre-sensitization, week 0. Treatment: therapeutic diphenylcyclopropenone sensitization with weekly scalp DPC. The sample comes from a study of human T cells and chemical hapten exposure. Whole-study context: Patients, mostly women, had alopecia areata, alopecia totalis or alopecia universalis. General study findings and limits: It should be noted that donors had alopecia, so their immune response may differ from healthy people's.

Trimming stripped 3 bases from V and 1 base from J, with 13 bases between. The CDR3 is made up of 15 amino acids. Germline V CDR1 and CDR2: MNHEY, SVGEGT. This sequence was found in a middle-aged woman with alopecia areata. Some clones in this sample may be carry-over from other donors' samples. The specimen was whole blood, collected in connection with sensitization to the hapten diphenylcyclopropenone (DPC). The chain carries TRBV6-2 or TRBV6-3 and TRBJ2-7; no reliable D call. CDR3 region: CASSYAGWDSYEQYF. Here the CDR3 DNA reads TGTGCCAGCAGTTATGCTGGTTGGGATTCCTACGAGCAGTACTTC.